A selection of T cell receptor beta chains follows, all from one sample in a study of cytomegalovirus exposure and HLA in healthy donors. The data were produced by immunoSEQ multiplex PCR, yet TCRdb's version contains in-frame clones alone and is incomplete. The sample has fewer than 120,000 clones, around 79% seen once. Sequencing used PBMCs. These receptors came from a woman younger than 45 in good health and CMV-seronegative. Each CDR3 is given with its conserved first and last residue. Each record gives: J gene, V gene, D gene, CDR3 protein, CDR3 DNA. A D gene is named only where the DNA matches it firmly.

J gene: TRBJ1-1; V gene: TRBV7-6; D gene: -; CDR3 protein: CASSLGSPTEAFF; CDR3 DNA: TGTGCCAGCAGCTTGGGGAGCCCCACTGAAGCTTTCTTT
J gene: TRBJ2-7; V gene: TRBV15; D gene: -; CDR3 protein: CATSRGRRAYEQYF; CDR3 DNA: TGTGCCACCAGCAGAGGACGCAGGGCCTACGAGCAGTACTTC
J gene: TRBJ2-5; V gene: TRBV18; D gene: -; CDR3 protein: CASSLVLQETQYF; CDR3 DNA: TGTGCCAGCTCACTTGTACTTCAAGAGACCCAGTACTTC
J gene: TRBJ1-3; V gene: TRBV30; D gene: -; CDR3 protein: CASIRGWGNTIYF; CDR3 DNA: TGTGCCTCGATAAGGGGTTGGGGAAACACCATATATTTT
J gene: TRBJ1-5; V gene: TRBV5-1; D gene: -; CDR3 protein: CASSLDTGNGNQPQHF; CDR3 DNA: TGCGCCAGCAGCTTGGATACAGGGAATGGCAATCAGCCCCAGCATTTT
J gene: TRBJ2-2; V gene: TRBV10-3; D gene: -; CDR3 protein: CAISESFHPGELFF; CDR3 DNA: TGTGCCATCAGTGAGTCGTTCCATCCAGGGGAGCTGTTTTTT
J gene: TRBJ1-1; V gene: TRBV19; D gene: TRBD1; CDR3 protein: CASSRYRGPDTEAFF; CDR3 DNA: TGTGCCAGTAGTAGATACAGGGGGCCTGACACTGAAGCTTTCTTT
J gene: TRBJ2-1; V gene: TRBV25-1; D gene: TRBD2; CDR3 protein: CATEKRGAYNEQFF; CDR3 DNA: TGTGCCACCGAAAAGCGGGGGGCATACAATGAGCAGTTCTTC
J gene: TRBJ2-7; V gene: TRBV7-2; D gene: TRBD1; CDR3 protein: CASSPGTGWTNEQYF; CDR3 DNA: TGTGCCAGCAGCCCAGGGACAGGGTGGACCAACGAGCAGTACTTC
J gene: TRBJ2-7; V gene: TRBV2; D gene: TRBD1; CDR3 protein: CASSDWMRDRGYEQYF; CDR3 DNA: TGTGCCAGCAGTGATTGGATGCGGGACAGGGGCTACGAGCAGTACTTC
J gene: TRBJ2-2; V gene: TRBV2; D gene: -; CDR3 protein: CASIGGAAGELFF; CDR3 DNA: TGTGCCAGTATTGGGGGGGCGGCCGGGGAGCTGTTTTTT
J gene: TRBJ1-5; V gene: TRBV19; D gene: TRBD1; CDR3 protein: CASSTDRGGPQHF; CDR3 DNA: TGTGCCAGTAGTACCGACAGGGGGGGGCCCCAGCATTTT
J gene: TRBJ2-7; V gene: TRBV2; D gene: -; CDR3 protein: CASSRDLGGEQYF; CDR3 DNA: TGTGCCAGCAGTCGTGATTTGGGGGGCGAGCAGTACTTC
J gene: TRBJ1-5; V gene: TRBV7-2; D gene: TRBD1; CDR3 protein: CASSLARGESQPQHF; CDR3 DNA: TGTGCCAGCAGCTTAGCCAGGGGGGAAAGCCAGCCCCAGCATTTT
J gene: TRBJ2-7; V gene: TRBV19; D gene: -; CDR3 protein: CASSSRTRPYEQYF; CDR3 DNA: TGTGCCAGTAGTTCCCGGACTCGCCCCTACGAGCAGTACTTC
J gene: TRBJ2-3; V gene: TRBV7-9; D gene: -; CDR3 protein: CASSLGKIGTQRSTDTQYF; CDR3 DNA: TGTGCCAGCAGCTTAGGAAAAATCGGGACACAGCGAAGCACAGATACGCAGTATTTT
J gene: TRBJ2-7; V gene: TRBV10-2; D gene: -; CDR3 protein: CASSAHTYEQYF; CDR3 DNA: TGCGCCAGCAGTGCCCACACCTACGAGCAGTACTTC
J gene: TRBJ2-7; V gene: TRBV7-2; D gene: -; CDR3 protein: CASSLDLYEQYF; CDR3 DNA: TGTGCCAGCAGCTTAGATCTCTACGAGCAGTACTTC
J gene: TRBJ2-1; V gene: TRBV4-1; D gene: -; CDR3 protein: CASSQEKRGNSYEQFF; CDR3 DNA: TGCGCCAGCAGCCAAGAGAAACGGGGGAATAGCTATGAGCAGTTCTTC
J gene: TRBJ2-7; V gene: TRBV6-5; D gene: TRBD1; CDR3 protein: CASSRGQGAYEQYF; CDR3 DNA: TGTGCCAGCAGCCGTGGGCAGGGGGCTTACGAGCAGTACTTC
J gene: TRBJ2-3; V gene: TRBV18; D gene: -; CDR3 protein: CASSPGPPGGDTQYF; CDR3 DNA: TGTGCCAGCTCACCCGGACCCCCTGGAGGGGATACGCAGTATTTT
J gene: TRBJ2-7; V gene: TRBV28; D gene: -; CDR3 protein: CASSWRTGIGDSYEQYF; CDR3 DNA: TGTGCCAGCAGTTGGAGAACGGGGATAGGAGACTCCTACGAGCAGTACTTC
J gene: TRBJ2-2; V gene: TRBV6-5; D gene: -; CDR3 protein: CASSSAGSGELFF; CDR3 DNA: TGTGCCAGCAGTTCCGCGGGGTCCGGGGAGCTGTTTTTT
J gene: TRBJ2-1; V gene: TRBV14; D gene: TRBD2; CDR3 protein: CASRGLAGNNEQFF; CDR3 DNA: TGTGCCAGCAGGGGACTAGCGGGCAACAATGAGCAGTTCTTC
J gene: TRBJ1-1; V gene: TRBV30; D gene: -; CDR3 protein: CAGGASREAFF; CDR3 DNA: TGTGCCGGGGGGGCCAGCAGAGAAGCTTTCTTT
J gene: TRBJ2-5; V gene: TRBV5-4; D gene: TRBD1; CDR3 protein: CATTTGIQETQYF; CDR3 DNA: TGTGCCACCACGACAGGGATCCAAGAGACCCAGTACTTC
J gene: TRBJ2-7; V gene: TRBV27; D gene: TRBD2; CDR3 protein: CASGLLGGNEQYF; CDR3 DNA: TGTGCCAGCGGATTATTGGGGGGGAACGAGCAGTACTTC
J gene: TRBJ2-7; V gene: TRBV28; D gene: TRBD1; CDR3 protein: CASSTIGHTGDRGSYEQYF; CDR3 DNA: TGTGCCAGCAGTACTATTGGACATACAGGGGACAGAGGCTCCTACGAGCAGTACTTC
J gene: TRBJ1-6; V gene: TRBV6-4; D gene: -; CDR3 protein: CASSAGTNNSPLHF; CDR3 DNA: TGTGCCAGCAGTGCGGGGACAAATAATTCACCCCTCCACTTT
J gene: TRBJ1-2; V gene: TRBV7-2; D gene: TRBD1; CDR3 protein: CASSLDRGDGGYTF; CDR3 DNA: TGTGCCAGCAGCTTAGACAGGGGTGATGGTGGCTACACCTTC
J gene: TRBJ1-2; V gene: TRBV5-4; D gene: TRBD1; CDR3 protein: CASSLARQGITYNYGYTF; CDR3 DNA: TGTGCCAGCAGCTTGGCCCGACAGGGAATAACCTATAACTATGGCTACACCTTC
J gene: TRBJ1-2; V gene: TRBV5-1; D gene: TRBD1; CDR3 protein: CASSPGGGTNYGYTF; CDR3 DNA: TGCGCCAGCAGCCCAGGGGGCGGAACTAACTATGGCTACACCTTC